Below, 15 T cell receptor beta chains from the same sample are listed, as sequenced in a study of blood T cell repertoires in COVID-19. Sequencing used immunoSEQ multiplex PCR; TCRdb keeps in-frame clones, though not all of them. Found here are about 44,000 clones, around 80% of them singletons; the top ten hold around 44%. The source material was peripheral blood. Receptor source: a human donor in a cohort sampled during active COVID-19.

This clone appeared a few times. V gene TRBV30 combines with J gene TRBJ2-7; D gene unclear. V was trimmed by 1 base and J by 2 bases, leaving 3 bases between them. Per germline, CDR1 GTSNPN and CDR2 SVGIG (reference sequence). The CDR3 loop spans 11 amino acids. The CDR3 loop is CAWSATYEQYF. In DNA, the CDR3 is TGTGCCTGGAGTGCAACCTACGAGCAGTACTTC.

The rearrangement uses TRBV12-2 and TRBJ2-1; whether TRBD2, the table's D call, matches the DNA was not checked. TRBV12-2 is annotated as a pseudogene. The CDR3 is 16 residues long. CDR3 loop: CASRLRVRKRSNEQFF. The CDR3, as DNA: TGTGCAAGTCGCTTAAGAGTGAGGAAGCGGAGCAATGAGCAGTTCTTC.

The chain uses TRBV18 and TRBJ1-2; no clear D. Germline lookup yields CDR1 KGHSH and CDR2 LQKENI. Trimming took 10 bases from V and 7 from J, leaving 19 bases between them. The length of the CDR3 is 13 residues. The CDR3 reads CATQRTSAGGYTF. The CDR3 DNA follows: TGTGCCACGCAAAGGACGTCTGCGGGTGGCTACACCTTC.

The sample holds a few counts of this clone. V and J are TRBV2 and TRBJ2-7; TRBD2 aligns across 9 bases. Germline CDR1 SNHLY, CDR2 FYNNEI. J lost 7 bases, V lost 2 bases, and 6 bases had no gene match. CDR3 length: 14 residues. The CDR3 nucleotides are TGTGCCAGCAGTGAATTGGCGGGGGGGCTGGAGCAGTACTTC. It encodes CASSELAGGLEQYF. Complete variable domain (other parts from reference TRBV2 and TRBJ2-7): EPEVTQTPSHQVTQMGQEVILRCVPISNHLYFYWYRQILGQKVEFLVSFYNNEISEKSEIFDDQFSVERPDGSNFTLKIRSTKLEDSAMYFCASSELAGGLEQYFGPGTRLTVT.

This chain's CDR3 is CASSPGAGGALDEQFF. The CDR3 region has the DNA TGTGCCAGTAGTCCAGGAGCGGGGGGGGCCCTCGATGAGCAGTTCTTC. The chain recombines TRBV19 with TRBJ2-1; 10 positions agree with TRBD2. Germline V lookup: CDR1 LNHDA, CDR2 SQIVND (reference sequence). The CDR3 length is 16 residues. V lost 5 bases to trimming and J lost 8 bases; unmatched junction nucleotides: 12.

CDR3 sequence reads: CATSRLRQGSTEAFF. For the CDR3, the DNA is TGTGCCACCAGCAGACTCCGACAGGGGAGCACTGAAGCTTTCTTT. The rearrangement links TRBV15 to TRBJ1-1, with TRBD1 matching 8 bases. The CDR3 spans 15 residues. Unmatched junction bases numbered 6, after V lost 2 bases and J lost 4 bases. CDR1 and CDR2 (germline): LNHNV, YYDKDF (reference sequence).

The chain carries TRBV19 and TRBJ2-3; 8 nucleotides line up with TRBD2. V was clipped by 7 bases and J by 2 bases; unmatched bases: 17. Germline V gives CDR1 LNHDA, CDR2 SQIVND (reference sequence). The CDR3 sequence is 18 residues long. The CDR3 sequence is CASNTSPRRGAITDTQYF. In nucleotides, the CDR3 is TGTGCCAGTAATACCTCCCCCCGGCGGGGGGCTATCACAGATACGCAGTATTTT.

The chain carries TRBV24-1 and TRBJ2-5; TRBD1 matches at 8 bases. Germline V lookup: CDR1 KGHDR, CDR2 SFDVKD. J gave up 3 bases and V 9 bases, and 17 bases lay outside the gene matches. The CDR3 runs 17 residues. CDR3 sequence (DNA): TGTGCCACCCCAACCCCCCTGGGCAGGGGGCATGAAGAGACCCAGTACTTC. Encoded protein: CATPTPLGRGHEETQYF.

CDR3 region: CASSPRTGTNTGELFF. The CDR3 DNA is TGTGCCAGCTCACCACGGACAGGGACGAACACCGGGGAGCTGTTTTTT. J is TRBJ2-2 and V is TRBV18, with 8 bases fitting TRBD1. The CDR3 length is 16 residues. Germline V CDR1 and CDR2: KGHSH, LQKENI. The junction had 1 base not matched to a gene; V was cut back by 1 base and J by 0 bases.

Remarks on this clone: The junction does not match germline at one end; this may be a read error. The genes are TRBV7-7 and TRBJ2-5; 13 nucleotides line up with TRBD2. The CDR3 spans 17 residues. Germline CDR1 SSHAT, CDR2 FNYEAQ (reference sequence). In DNA form, the CDR3 reads TGTGCTAGCAGCTCCGGACTAGCGGGGGCCATCCAAGAGACCCAGTACTTC. Encoded protein: CASSSGLAGAIQETQYF.

This clone was counted only a few times. The CDR3 DNA reads TGTGCCAGTAGCCGTAACGCGAGGAGTCTCTCCTACGAGCAGTACTTC. The encoded protein is CASSRNARSLSYEQYF. The chain recombines TRBV19 with TRBJ2-7, with D hard to call. V was cut by 6 bases and J by 0 bases, with 18 bases left in between. The CDR3 runs to 16 residues. CDR1 is LNHDA and CDR2 is SQIVND in the germline V gene (reference sequence).

Notes on this clone: The same CDR3 arises from other DNA sequences in this sample as well. V usage is TRBV6-6 and J usage is TRBJ1-1; a weak D match, TRBD1 (5 bases). The CDR3 length is 13 residues. V was clipped by 6 bases and J by 12 bases, with 20 bases between them. CDR1 MNHNY and CDR2 SVGAGI come from the germline V gene (reference sequence). CDR3 DNA sequence: TGTGCCAGCAGCCGGGGACTGGGGTCGCTAACTTTCTTT. This translates into CASSRGLGSLTFF.

The chain recombines TRBV30 with TRBJ2-7; 7 bases are shared with TRBD2. The trim removed 5 bases at V and 7 bases at J, leaving 8 bases unmatched. The CDR3 consists of 12 residues. Germline V gives CDR1 GTSNPN, CDR2 SVGIG (reference sequence). CDR3 sequence (DNA): TGTGCCTGGGCAGGACCGGGAGGTGAGCAGTACTTC. Its protein is CAWAGPGGEQYF.

A single count supports this clone. The chain recombines TRBV5-1 with TRBJ1-6, with D unresolved. Germline V CDR1 and CDR2: SGHRS, YFSETQ. V lost 5 bases to trimming and J lost 7 bases, with 16 bases between them. This CDR3 contains 15 residues. The CDR3 nucleotides are TGCGCCAGCAGTAGAGCATCGGAGGAAAATTCACCCCTCCACTTT. It specifies CASSRASEENSPLHF.

The genes are TRBV29-1 and TRBJ1-2; D may be TRBD1 (5 bases). The CDR3 is 12 amino acids. Per germline, CDR1 SQVTM and CDR2 ANQGSEA. Trimming pared 4 bases from V and 4 bases from J, leaving 10 bases between. CDR3 nucleotides: TGCAGCGTTGTAGGGACTGCCTATGGCTACACCTTC. Translation gives CSVVGTAYGYTF.